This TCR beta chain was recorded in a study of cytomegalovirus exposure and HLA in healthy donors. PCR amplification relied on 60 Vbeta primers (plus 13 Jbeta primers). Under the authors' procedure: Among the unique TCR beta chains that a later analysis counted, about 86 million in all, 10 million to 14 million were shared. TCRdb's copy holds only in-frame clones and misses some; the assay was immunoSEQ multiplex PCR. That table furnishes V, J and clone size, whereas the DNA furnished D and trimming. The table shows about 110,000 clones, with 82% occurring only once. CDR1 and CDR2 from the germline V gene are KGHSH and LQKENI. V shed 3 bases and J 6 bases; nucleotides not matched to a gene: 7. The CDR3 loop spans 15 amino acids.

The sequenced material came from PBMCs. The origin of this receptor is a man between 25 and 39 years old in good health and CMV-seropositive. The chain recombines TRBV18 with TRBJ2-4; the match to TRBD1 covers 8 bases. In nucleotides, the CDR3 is TGTGCCAGCTCACCCACCGGACAGGGAGGAAACATTCAGTACTTC. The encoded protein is CASSPTGQGGNIQYF.